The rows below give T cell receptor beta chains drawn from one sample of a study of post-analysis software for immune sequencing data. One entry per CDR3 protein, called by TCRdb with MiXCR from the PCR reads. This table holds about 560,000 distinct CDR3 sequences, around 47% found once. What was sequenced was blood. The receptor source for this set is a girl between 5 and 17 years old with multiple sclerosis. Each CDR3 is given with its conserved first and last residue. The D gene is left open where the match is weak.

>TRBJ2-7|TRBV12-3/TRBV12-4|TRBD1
CASSPSWTGNEQYF
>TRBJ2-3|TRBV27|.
CASSLSAGGTDTQYF
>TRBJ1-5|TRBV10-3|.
CAISQEGSRNNQPQHF
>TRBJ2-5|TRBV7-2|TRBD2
CASSPRSSGGAKTQYF
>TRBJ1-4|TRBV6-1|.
CASSGEGPREKLFF
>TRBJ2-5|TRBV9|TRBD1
CASSVNRGALETQYF
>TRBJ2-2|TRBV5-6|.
CASSPRLGSTGELFF
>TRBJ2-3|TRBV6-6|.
CASRRVSTDTQYF
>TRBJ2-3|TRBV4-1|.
CASSQEPDTTDTQYF
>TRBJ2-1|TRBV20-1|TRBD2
CSARDRWTSDEQFF
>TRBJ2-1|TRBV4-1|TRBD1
CASSQGDRVYNEQFF
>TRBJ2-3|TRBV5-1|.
CASSPDRSTDTQYF
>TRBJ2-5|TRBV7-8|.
CASSLEQEETQYF
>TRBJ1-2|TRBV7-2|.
CASSLAGGGLGALGYTF
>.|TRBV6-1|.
CASSEDIQETQYF
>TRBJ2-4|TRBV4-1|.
CAGSQAIVAKNIQYF
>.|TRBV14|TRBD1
CASSHGTGGVLDEQYF
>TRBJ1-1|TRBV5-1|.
CASSLTGDTTEAFF
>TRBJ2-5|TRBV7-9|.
CASSHSGAHETQYF
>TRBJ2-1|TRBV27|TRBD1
CASTPGDSYNEQFF
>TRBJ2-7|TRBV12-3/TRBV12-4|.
CASRQQSSYEQYF
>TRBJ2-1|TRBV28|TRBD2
CASSLTSGRSEQFF
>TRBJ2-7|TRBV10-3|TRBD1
CAIREEDRGYEQYF
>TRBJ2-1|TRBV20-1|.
CSVNSPNEQFF
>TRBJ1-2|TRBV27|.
CASSPRGHYYGYTF
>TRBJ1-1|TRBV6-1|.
CASSETKEIEAFF
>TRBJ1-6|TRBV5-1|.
CASSSNGARNSPLHF
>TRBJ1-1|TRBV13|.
CASSLNRAAEAFF
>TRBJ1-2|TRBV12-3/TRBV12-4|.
CASSLRPYGYTF
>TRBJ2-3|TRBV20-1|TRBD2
CSASMLGGGVKDTQYF
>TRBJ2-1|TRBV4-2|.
CASSQEALTEQFF
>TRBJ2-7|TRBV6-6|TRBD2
CASRITSGSMYEQYF
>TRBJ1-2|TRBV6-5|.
CASSYSHYGYTF
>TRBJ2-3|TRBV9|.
CASSVAPGLGADTQYF
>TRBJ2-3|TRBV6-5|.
CASSLRAAWGDTQYF
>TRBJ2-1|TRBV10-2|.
CASSPSSLMDFSYNEQFF
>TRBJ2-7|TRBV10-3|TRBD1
CAISEGTGVREQYF
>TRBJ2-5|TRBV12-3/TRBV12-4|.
CASSPLAYNEQYF
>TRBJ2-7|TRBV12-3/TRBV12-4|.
CASSFGPEGTYEQYF
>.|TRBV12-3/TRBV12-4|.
CASSLRVGSTYEQYF
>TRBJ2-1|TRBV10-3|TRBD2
CAISALAGDVNEQFF
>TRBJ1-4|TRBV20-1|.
CSIAAGNNEKLFF
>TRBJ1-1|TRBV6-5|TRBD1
CASTHRTGRPVAFF
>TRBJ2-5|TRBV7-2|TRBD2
CASSFGQRGREETQYF
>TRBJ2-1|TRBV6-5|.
CASSYYRTLRVDNEQFF
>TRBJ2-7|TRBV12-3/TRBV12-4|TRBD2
CASSGLAGGEQYF
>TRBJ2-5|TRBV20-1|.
CSATQSDNLYQETQYF
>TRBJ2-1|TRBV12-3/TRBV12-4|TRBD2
CASEAGLAGRKRYNEQFF
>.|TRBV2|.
CASSEYGGTSYEQYF
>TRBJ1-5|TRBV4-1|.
CASSQDQAGGNQPQHF
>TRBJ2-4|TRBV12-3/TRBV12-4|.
CASRGPHEPKNIQYF
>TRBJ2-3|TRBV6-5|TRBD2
CASSYFGLAGPDTQYF
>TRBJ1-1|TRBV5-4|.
CASSLDEGVGTEAFF